Sequencing of this T cell receptor beta chain was carried out in a study of T cell repertoires in ileal Crohn's disease. Study summary: Postoperative therapy was given to about half: about 11 thiopurines, around 17 anti-TNF agents. Study-wide findings and caveats: Sorted CD8 T cells held more high-frequency clones than CD4.

Measured with immunoSEQ multiplex PCR; TCRdb has only the in-frame clones, and not every one. The sample contains more than 15,000 clones, approximately 87% of which appear only once. To note about this clone: The antigen is not known.

Germline V gene lookup returns CDR1 GTSNPN and CDR2 SVGIG (reference sequence). This CDR3 comprises 11 residues. V was shortened by 4 bases and J by 1 base, with 4 bases between the two germline ends. The sequence was collected from an adult with Crohn's disease. The V and J genes are TRBV30 and TRBJ1-1, with D unclear. The sample was ileal tissue. CDR3 in amino acids: CAWNQNTEAFF. The CDR3 nucleotides are TGTGCCTGGAATCAGAACACTGAAGCTTTCTTT.